The 8 T cell receptor beta chains below all came from one sample that was sequenced in a study of blood T cells in healthy people across ages. Next came a second PCR, run for roughly 6 to 11 cycles, which used a sample-barcoded 5' primer along with a J-beta primer mix. TCRdb recomputed calls from the 5' RACE reads with MiXCR, one row per CDR3 protein. The sample holds about 1.4 million distinct CDR3 sequences, approximately 63% seen once. Sample: blood. These receptors came from a man in his late teens or twenties in good health.

This chain connects TRBV12-3 or TRBV12-4 to TRBJ1-2; TRBD1 matches 9 bases. The CDR3 totals 15 residues. V shed 4 bases and J 6 bases; nucleotides not matched to a gene: 9. The CDR3: CASSSSTQGADGYTF. CDR3 DNA sequence: TGTGCCAGCAGTTCCTCCACACAGGGGGCTGATGGCTACACCTTC.

This chain connects TRBV28 to TRBJ2-7, with 9 positions matching TRBD1. Germline values: CDR1 MDHEN, CDR2 SYDVKM. This CDR3 region has 19 residues. J lost 3 bases, V lost 3 bases, and 18 bases had no gene match. The CDR3 is CASSLPLQGGDRDLYEQYF. DNA for the CDR3: TGTGCCAGCAGTTTGCCCCTACAGGGGGGGGACAGGGACCTCTACGAGCAGTACTTC. The full variable domain, rest sourced from reference TRBV28 and TRBJ2-7, is DVKVTQSSRYLVKRTGEKVFLECVQDMDHENMFWYRQDPGLGLRLIYFSYDVKMKEKGDIPEGYSVSREKKERFSLILESASTNQTSMYLCASSLPLQGGDRDLYEQYFGPGTRLTVT.

The rearrangement joins TRBV9 to TRBJ2-7; D may be TRBD2 (6 bases). Germline CDR1 reads SGDLS; CDR2 reads YYNGEE. V was clipped by 4 bases and J by 12 bases, with 20 bases between them. The CDR3 has 13 amino acids. The CDR3 loop is CASSPGTSPFAYF. CDR3 DNA: TGTGCCAGCAGCCCGGGGACTTCCCCCTTTGCGTACTTC.

V usage is TRBV12-3 or TRBV12-4 and J usage is TRBJ2-5; perhaps TRBD2 as D (7 bases). CDR3 length: 15 residues. V was trimmed by 6 bases and J by 1 base, leaving 15 bases between them. In DNA, the CDR3 is TGTGCCAGCAGCTTGGCGGGGGCCAGCCAAGAGACCCAGTACTTC. Translating gives CASSLAGASQETQYF.

This clonotype was seen a handful of times. The J gene is TRBJ2-5, the V gene TRBV4-3; maybe TRBD1 (5 bases). The CDR3 extends over 16 amino acids. V was trimmed by 0 bases and J by 4 bases, leaving 15 bases between them. Germline V lookup: CDR1 LGHNA, CDR2 YSLEER. In DNA, the CDR3 is TGCGCCAGCAGCCAAGAAGGAACAGATAGGGGAGAGACCCAGTACTTC. The encoded protein is CASSQEGTDRGETQYF.

The rearrangement joins TRBV7-8 to TRBJ2-1; D tentatively fits TRBD1 or TRBD2 (5 bases each). This CDR3 is 18 amino acids long. CDR1 and CDR2 from the germline V gene are SGHVS and FQNEAQ. Trimming left V 1 base short and J 0 bases short, with 16 bases between. CDR3 sequence: CASSLDRWSGGSYNEQFF. The CDR3 DNA reads TGTGCCAGCAGCTTAGATCGTTGGTCTGGGGGCTCCTACAATGAGCAGTTCTTC.

The chain recombines TRBV7-8 with TRBJ2-5; 8 bases line up with TRBD1. The DNA end lines up better with TRBJ2-7; the J call may be wrong. From germline, CDR1 is SGHVS and CDR2 FQNEAQ. The CDR3 has 14 residues. The CDR3 DNA reads TGTGCCAGCAGCGCATCAGGGGGCGGCTACGAGCAGTACTTC. It specifies CASSASGGGYEQYF.

This clonotype was observed once. The chain uses TRBV7-9 and TRBJ2-1; tentative D call: TRBD1 (6 bases). The germline CDR1 and CDR2 sequences are SEHNR and FQNEAQ (reference sequence). This CDR3 contains 16 residues. With 5 bases removed from V and 0 bases from J, the gap between germline ends came to 14 bases. As DNA, the CDR3 is TGTGCCAGCAGCCCAGGACAGTCGAGCTCCTACAATGAGCAGTTCTTC. Translating it yields CASSPGQSSSYNEQFF.